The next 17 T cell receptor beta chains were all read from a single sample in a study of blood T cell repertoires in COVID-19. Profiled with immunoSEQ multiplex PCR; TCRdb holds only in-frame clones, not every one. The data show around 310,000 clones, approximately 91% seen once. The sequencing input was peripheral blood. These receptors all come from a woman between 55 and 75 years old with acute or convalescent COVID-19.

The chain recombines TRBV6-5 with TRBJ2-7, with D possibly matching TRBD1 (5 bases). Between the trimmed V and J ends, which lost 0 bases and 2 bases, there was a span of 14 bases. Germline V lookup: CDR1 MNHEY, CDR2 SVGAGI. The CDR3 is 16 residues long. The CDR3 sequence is CASSYSRGDITYEQYF. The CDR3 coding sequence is TGTGCCAGCAGTTACTCTAGGGGTGACATCACCTACGAGCAGTACTTC.

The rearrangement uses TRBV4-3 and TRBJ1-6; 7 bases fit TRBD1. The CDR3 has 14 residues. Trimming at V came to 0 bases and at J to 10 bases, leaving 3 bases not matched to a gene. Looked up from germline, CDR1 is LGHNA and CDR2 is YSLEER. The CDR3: CASSQDRGISPLHF. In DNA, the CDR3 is TGCGCCAGCAGCCAAGACAGGGGGATATCACCCCTCCACTTT.

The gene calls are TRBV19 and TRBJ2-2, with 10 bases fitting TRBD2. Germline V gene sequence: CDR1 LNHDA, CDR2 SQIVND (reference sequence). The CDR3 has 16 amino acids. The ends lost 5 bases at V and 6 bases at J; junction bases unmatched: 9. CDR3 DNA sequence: TGTGCCAGTAGTTCCCGGACTAGCGGAGGGGCCGGGGAGCTGTTTTTT. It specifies CASSSRTSGGAGELFF.

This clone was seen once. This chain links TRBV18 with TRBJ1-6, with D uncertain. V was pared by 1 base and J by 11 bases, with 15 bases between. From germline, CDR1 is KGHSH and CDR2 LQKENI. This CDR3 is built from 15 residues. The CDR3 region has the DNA TGTGCCAGCTCACCACTCGAGACGGAGGAGACACCCCTCCACTTT. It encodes CASSPLETEETPLHF.

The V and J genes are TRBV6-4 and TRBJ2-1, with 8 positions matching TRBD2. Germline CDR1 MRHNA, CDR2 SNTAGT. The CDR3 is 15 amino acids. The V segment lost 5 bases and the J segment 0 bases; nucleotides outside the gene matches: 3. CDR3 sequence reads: CASSRSGSSYNEQFF. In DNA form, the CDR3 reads TGTGCCAGCAGTCGAAGCGGGAGCTCCTACAATGAGCAGTTCTTC.

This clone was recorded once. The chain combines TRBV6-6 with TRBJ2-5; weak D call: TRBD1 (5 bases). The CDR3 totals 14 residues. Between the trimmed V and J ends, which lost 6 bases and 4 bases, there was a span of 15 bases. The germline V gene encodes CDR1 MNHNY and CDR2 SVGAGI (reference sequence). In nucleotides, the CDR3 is TGTGCCAGCAGCGTCGGTTCTCAGGGAGAGACCCAGTACTTC. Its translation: CASSVGSQGETQYF.

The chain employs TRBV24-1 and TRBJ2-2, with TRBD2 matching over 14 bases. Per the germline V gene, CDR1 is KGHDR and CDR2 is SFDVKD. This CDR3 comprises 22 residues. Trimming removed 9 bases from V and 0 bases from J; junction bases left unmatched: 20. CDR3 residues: CATEGLAGERPNPYPNTGELFF. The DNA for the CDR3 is TGTGCCACCGAGGGACTAGCGGGAGAAAGACCAAACCCATACCCGAACACCGGGGAGCTGTTTTTT.

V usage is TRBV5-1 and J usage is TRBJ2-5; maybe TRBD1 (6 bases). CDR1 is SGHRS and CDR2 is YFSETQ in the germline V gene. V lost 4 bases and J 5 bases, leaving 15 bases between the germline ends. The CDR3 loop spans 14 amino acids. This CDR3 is CASSPPTGGETQYF. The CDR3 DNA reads TGCGCCAGCAGCCCCCCGACAGGCGGGGAGACCCAGTACTTC.

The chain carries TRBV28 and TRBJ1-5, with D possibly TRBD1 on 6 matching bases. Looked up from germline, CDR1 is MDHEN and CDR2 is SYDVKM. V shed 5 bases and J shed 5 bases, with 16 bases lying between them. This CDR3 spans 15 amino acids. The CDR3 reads CASSRAGAGDQPQHF. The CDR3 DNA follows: TGTGCCAGCAGTCGCGCAGGGGCCGGAGATCAGCCCCAGCATTTT.

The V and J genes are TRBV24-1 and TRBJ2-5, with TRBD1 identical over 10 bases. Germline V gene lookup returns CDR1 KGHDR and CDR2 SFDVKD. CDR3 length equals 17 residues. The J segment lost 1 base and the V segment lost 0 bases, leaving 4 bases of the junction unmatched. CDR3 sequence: CATSDLRRDRGQETQYF. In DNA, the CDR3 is TGTGCCACCAGTGATTTGCGGCGGGACAGGGGCCAAGAGACCCAGTACTTC.

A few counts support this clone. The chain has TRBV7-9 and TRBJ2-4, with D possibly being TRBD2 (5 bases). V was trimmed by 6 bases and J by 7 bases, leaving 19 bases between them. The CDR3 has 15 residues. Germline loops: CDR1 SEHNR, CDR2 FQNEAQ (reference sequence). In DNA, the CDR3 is TGTGCCAGCAGGCCACGTCACGGAGGATGGAACATTCAGTACTTC. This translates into CASRPRHGGWNIQYF.

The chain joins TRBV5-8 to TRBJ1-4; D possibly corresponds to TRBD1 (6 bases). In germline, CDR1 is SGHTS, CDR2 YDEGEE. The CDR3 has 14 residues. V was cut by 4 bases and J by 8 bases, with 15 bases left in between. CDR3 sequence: CASSAATGKEKLFF. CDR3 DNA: TGTGCCAGCAGCGCCGCGACAGGAAAGGAAAAACTGTTTTTT. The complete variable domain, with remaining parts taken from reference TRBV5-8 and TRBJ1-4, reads EAGVTQSPTHLIKTRGQQATLRCSPISGHTSVYWYQQALGLGLQFLLWYDEGEERNRGNFPPRFSGRQFPNYSSELNVNALELEDSALYLCASSAATGKEKLFFGSGTQLSVL.

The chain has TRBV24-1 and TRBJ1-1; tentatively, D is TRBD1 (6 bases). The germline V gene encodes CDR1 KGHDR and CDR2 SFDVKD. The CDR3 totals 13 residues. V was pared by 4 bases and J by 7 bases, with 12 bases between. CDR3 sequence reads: CATSEPQGIEAFF. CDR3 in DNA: TGTGCCACCAGTGAACCTCAGGGGATTGAAGCTTTCTTT.

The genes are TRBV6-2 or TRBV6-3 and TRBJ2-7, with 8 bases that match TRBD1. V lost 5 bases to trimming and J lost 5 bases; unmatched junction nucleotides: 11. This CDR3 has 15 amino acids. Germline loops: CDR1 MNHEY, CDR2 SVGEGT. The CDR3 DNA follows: TGTGCCAGCAGTGACCGGGACAGGCCCTACCACGAGCAGTACTTC. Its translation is CASSDRDRPYHEQYF.

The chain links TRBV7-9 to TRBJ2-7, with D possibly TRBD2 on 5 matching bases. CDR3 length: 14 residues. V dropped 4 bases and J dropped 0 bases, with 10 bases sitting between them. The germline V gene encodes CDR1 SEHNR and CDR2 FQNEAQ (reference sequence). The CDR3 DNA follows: TGTGCCAGCAGCTCAGACTACGTCTCCTACGAGCAGTACTTC. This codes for CASSSDYVSYEQYF.

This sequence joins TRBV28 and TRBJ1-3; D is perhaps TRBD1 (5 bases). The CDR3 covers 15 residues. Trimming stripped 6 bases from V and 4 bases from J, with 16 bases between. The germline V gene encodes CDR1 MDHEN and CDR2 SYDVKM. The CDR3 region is CASRSDGGVGNTIYF. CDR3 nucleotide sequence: TGTGCCAGCAGATCCGATGGGGGGGTCGGAAACACCATATATTTT.

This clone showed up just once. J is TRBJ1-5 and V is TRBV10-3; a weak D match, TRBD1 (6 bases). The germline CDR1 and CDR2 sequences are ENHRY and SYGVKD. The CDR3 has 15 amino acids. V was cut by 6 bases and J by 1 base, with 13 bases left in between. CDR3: CAISAKTGSNQPQHF. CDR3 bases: TGTGCCATCAGCGCTAAGACAGGCAGCAATCAGCCCCAGCATTTT.